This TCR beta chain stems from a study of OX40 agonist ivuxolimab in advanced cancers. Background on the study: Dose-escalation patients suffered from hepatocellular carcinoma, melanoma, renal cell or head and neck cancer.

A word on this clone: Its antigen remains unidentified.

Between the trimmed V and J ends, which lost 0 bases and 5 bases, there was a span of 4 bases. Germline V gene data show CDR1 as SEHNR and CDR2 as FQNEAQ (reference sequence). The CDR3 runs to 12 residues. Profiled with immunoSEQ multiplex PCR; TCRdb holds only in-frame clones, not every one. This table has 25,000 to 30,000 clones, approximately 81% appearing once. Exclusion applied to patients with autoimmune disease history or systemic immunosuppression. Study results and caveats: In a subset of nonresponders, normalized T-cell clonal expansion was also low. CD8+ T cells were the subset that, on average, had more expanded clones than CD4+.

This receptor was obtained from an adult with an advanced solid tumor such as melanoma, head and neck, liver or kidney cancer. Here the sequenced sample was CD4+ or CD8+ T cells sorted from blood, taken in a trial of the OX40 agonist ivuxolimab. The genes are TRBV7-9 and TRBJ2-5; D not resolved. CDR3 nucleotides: TGTGCCAGCAGCTTAGCTTTGGAGACCCAGTACTTC. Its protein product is CASSLALETQYF.